This TCR beta chain is drawn from a study of cytomegalovirus exposure and HLA in healthy donors. Overall study findings and caveats: Later on, a genetic analysis was performed. It linked a missense variant in DCLRE1C with V- and J-gene trimming of TCR beta. Previously analyzed data showed that most TCR beta V segments were productive at a frequency of about 87% or about 30%. Serostatus for CMV was the only available immune exposure information. What was likely a sequencing artifact was a cluster of highly shared sequence variants.

With respect to this clone: The antigen remains unidentified.

Primers for the PCR totalled 60 Vbeta and 13 Jbeta. The assay was immunoSEQ multiplex PCR, and TCRdb's table has in-frame clones only and misses some. The repertoire has about 160,000 clones, roughly 80% of them found once; the top ten carry 0.95% to 1%. The ends were cut back, 2 bases at V and 2 bases at J, with 9 bases in the middle. The CDR3 has 15 amino acids. Germline V gene lookup returns CDR1 MNHNY and CDR2 SVGAGI (reference sequence). The sequenced sample consisted of PBMCs. The chain recombines TRBV6-6 with TRBJ2-2; a possible D gene is TRBD1 (6 bases). The sequence was collected from a girl aged 2-15 years in good health and CMV-seropositive. The CDR3 bases are TGTGCCAGCAGTTACCGGGGACAAAACACCGGGGAGCTGTTTTTT. Protein: CASSYRGQNTGELFF.